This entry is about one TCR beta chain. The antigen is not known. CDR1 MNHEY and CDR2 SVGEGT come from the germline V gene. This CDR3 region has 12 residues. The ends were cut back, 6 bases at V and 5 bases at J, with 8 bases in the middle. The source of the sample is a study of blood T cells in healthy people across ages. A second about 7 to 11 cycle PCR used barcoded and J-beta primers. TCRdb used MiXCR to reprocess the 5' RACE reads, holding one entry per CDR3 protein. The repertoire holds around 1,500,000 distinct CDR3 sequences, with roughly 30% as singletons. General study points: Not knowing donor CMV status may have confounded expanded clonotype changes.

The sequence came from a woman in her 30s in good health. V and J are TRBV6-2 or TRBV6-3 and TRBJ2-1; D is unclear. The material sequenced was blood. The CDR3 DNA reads TGTGCCAGCAGGAACCCAAACAATGAGCAGTTCTTC. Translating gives CASRNPNNEQFF.